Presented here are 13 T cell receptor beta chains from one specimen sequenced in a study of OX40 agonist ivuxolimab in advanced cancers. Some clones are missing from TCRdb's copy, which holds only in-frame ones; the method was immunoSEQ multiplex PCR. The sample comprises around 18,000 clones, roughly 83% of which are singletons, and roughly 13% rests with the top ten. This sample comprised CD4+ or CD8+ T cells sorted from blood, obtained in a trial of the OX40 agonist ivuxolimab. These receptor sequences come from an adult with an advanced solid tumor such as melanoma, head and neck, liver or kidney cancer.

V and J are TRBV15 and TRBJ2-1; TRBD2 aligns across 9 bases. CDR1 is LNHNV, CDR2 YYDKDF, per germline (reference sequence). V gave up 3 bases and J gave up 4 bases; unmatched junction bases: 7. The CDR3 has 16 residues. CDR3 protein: CATSRPTSGLYNEQFF. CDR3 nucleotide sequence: TGTGCCACCAGCAGGCCTACTAGCGGGCTTTACAATGAGCAGTTCTTC.

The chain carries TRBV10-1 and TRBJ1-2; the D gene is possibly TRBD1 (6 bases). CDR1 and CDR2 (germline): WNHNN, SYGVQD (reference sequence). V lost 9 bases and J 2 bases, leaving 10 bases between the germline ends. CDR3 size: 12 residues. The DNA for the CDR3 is TGCGCCAGTACCGACAGGAACTATGGCTACACCTTC. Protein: CASTDRNYGYTF.

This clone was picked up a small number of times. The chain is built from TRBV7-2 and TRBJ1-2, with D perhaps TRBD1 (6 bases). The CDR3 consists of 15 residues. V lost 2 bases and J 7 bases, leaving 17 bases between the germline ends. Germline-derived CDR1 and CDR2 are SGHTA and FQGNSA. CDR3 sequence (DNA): TGTGCCAGCAGCTTAAACGTCGGGGGGGCTGGTGGCTACACCTTC. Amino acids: CASSLNVGGAGGYTF.

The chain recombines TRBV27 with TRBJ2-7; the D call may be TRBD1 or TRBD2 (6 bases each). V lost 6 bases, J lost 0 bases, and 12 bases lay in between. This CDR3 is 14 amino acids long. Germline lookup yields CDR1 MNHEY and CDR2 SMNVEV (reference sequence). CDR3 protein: CASSGQTSSYEQYF. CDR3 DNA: TGTGCCAGCAGCGGACAGACTAGCTCCTACGAGCAGTACTTC.

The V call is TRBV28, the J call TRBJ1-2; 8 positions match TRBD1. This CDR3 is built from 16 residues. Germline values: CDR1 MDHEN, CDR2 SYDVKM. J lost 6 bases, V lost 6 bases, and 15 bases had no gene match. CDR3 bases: TGTGCCAGCAGCCCAAGGACAGGGAACCCAACAGATGGCTACACCTTC. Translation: CASSPRTGNPTDGYTF.

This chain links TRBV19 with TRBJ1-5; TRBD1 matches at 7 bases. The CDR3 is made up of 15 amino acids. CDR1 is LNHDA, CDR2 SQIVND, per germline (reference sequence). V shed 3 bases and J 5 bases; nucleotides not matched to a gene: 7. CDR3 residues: CASSMSRQGDQPQHF. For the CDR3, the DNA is TGTGCCAGTAGTATGTCGAGACAGGGTGATCAGCCCCAGCATTTT. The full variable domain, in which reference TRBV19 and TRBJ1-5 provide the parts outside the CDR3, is DGGITQSPKYLFRKEGQNVTLSCEQNLNHDAMYWYRQDPGQGLRLIYYSQIVNDFQKGDIAEGYSVSREKKESFPLTVTSAQKNPTAFYLCASSMSRQGDQPQHFGDGTRLSIL.

The CDR3 loop is CASSLGYGEQYF. In DNA, the CDR3 is TGTGCCAGCAGCTTGGGGTACGGAGAGCAGTACTTC. The chain uses TRBV5-4 and TRBJ2-7; D unclear. The CDR3 is 12 amino acids. V was trimmed by 0 bases and J by 7 bases, leaving 8 bases between them. Germline V gene sequence: CDR1 SGHNT, CDR2 YYREEE (reference sequence).

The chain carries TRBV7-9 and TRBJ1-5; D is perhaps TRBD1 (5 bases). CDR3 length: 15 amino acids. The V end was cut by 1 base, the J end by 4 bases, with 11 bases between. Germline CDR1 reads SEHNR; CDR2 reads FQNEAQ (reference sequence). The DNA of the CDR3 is TGTGCCAGCAGCTTAGGGGACGGCATTAATCAGCCCCAGCATTTT. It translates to CASSLGDGINQPQHF.

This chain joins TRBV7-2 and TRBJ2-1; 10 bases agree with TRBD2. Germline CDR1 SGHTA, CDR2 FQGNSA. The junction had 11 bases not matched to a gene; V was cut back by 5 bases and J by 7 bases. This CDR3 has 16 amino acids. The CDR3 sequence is CASSHLAGLAINEQFF. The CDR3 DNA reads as TGTGCCAGCAGCCATCTAGCGGGACTAGCGATAAATGAGCAGTTCTTC.

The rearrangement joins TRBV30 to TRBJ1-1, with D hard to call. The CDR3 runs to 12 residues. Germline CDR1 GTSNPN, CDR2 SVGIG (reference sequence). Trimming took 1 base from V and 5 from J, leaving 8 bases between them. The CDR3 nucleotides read TGTGCCTGGAGTGCCGAAGGGACTGAAGCTTTCTTT. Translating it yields CAWSAEGTEAFF.

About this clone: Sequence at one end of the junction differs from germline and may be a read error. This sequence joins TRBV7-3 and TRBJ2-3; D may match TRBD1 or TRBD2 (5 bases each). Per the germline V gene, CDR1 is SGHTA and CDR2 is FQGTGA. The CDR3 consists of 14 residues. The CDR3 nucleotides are TGTGCCAGCAGCGGGACGCTAAGCACAAATACGCAGTATTTT. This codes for CASSGTLSTNTQYF.

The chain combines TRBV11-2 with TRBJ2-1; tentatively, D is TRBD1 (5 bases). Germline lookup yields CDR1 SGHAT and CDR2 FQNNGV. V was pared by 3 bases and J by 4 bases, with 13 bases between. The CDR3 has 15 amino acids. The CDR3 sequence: CASSFVGVGYNEQFF. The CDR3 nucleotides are TGTGCCAGCAGCTTTGTAGGGGTGGGATACAATGAGCAGTTCTTC.

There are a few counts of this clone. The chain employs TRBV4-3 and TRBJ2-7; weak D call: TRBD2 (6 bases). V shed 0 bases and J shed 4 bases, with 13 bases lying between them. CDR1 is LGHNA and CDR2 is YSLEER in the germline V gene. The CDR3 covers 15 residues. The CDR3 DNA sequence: TGCGCCAGCAGCCAAGAAGCCTCGGCGGGATACGAGCAGTACTTC. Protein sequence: CASSQEASAGYEQYF.